A selection of T cell receptor beta chains follows, all from one sample in a study of blood T cell repertoires in COVID-19. The data were produced by immunoSEQ multiplex PCR, yet TCRdb's version contains in-frame clones alone and is incomplete. Of 150,000 to 200,000 clones listed, 85% are singletons. The sample was peripheral blood. The receptors come from a human donor with acute or convalescent COVID-19. The donor label of this sample is uncertain. CDR3s include the opening cysteine and the closing phenylalanine or tryptophan. The D gene is left open where the match is weak. Rows may omit the clone size; those that give it use once, few, many or a size class.

size: NA; V: TRBV7-2; D: TRBD1; length: 14; J: TRBJ2-5; DNA: TGTGCCAGCAGCCCCTACACAGGGGAAGAGACCCAGTACTTC; CDR3: CASSPYTGEETQYF
size: NA; V: TRBV9; D: NA; length: 14; J: TRBJ2-7; DNA: TGTGCCAGCAGCGTAGGTCCGGGGATCAGGGAGCAGTACTTC; CDR3: CASSVGPGIREQYF
size: NA; V: TRBV4-1; D: TRBD1; length: 15; J: TRBJ1-2; DNA: TGCGCCAGCAGCCAACCGACAGGGGCATATTATGGCTACACCTTC; CDR3: CASSQPTGAYYGYTF
size: NA; V: TRBV2; D: TRBD1; length: 16; J: TRBJ1-5; DNA: TGTGCCAGCATTAGACAGGGGGCTAATGGCAATCAGCCCCAGCATTTT; CDR3: CASIRQGANGNQPQHF
size: few; V: TRBV28; D: TRBD2; length: 14; J: TRBJ2-1; DNA: TGTGCCAGCAGTTTACCACTAGCGGGGGGGACGCAGTTCTTC; CDR3: CASSLPLAGGTQFF
size: NA; V: TRBV6-6; D: NA; length: 14; J: TRBJ2-2; DNA: TGTGCCAGCAAAGCAGGGGCGGACACCGGGGAGCTGTTTTTT; CDR3: CASKAGADTGELFF
size: NA; V: TRBV18; D: TRBD1; length: 16; J: TRBJ1-3; DNA: TGTGCCAGCTCACCGGTACAGGGGGCAGCTGGAAACACCATATATTTT; CDR3: CASSPVQGAAGNTIYF
size: NA; V: TRBV6-5; D: TRBD1; length: 15; J: TRBJ1-2; DNA: TGTGCCAGCAGCCGGACAGGGGGCGTGAGCTATGGCTACACCTTC; CDR3: CASSRTGGVSYGYTF
size: NA; V: TRBV2; D: NA; length: 13; J: TRBJ1-4; DNA: TGTGCCAGCAGGGGGAGGAATTTTGAAAAACTGTTTTTT; CDR3: CASRGRNFEKLFF
size: few; V: TRBV7-6; D: NA; length: 15; J: TRBJ1-1; DNA: TGTGCCAGCAGCTTAGCCGCGGGAGGGGGCACTGAAGCTTTCTTT; CDR3: CASSLAAGGGTEAFF
size: NA; V: TRBV5-1; D: TRBD1; length: 20; J: TRBJ2-6; DNA: TGCGCCAGCAGGCCAACAGGGGGCAAGTTGCTCGGCTCTGGGGCCAACGTCCTGACTTTC; CDR3: CASRPTGGKLLGSGANVLTF
size: NA; V: TRBV3-1/TRBV3-2; D: NA; length: 12; J: TRBJ1-5; DNA: TGTGCCAGCAGCCGAGGGGGTCAGCCCCAGCATTTT; CDR3: CASSRGGQPQHF
size: few; V: TRBV9; D: NA; length: 16; J: TRBJ2-2; DNA: TGTGCCAGCAGCGCCCAGACAGGAGCTAACACCGGGGAGCTGTTTTTT; CDR3: CASSAQTGANTGELFF
size: NA; V: TRBV2; D: TRBD1; length: 15; J: TRBJ2-7; DNA: TGTGCCAGCAGGGGACCCGGGACAGGGAGCTACGAGCAGTACTTC; CDR3: CASRGPGTGSYEQYF
size: NA; V: TRBV7-9; D: NA; length: 14; J: TRBJ1-5; DNA: TGTGCCAGCAGCCGAGAGGGCTCAAATCAGCCCCAGCATTTT; CDR3: CASSREGSNQPQHF
size: few; V: TRBV2; D: TRBD1; length: 14; J: TRBJ1-5; DNA: TGTGCCAGCAAAAAGACAGGGGAGTATCAGCCCCAGCATTTT; CDR3: CASKKTGEYQPQHF
size: NA; V: TRBV7-2; D: TRBD2; length: 15; J: TRBJ2-7; DNA: TGTGCCAGCACCTTCACTAGCGGGGAGTCCTACGAGCAGTACTTC; CDR3: CASTFTSGESYEQYF
size: few; V: TRBV29-1; D: TRBD1; length: 13; J: TRBJ2-1; DNA: TGCAGCGCAAAGGGACAGGGAAACAATGAGCAGTTCTTC; CDR3: CSAKGQGNNEQFF
size: NA; V: TRBV5-1; D: NA; length: 17; J: TRBJ1-3; DNA: TGCGCCAGCAGCTTGGCGGGAGGGGCCCTCTCTGGAAACACCATATATTTT; CDR3: CASSLAGGALSGNTIYF
size: NA; V: TRBV18; D: TRBD1; length: 16; J: TRBJ2-2; DNA: TGTGCCAGCTCACCTCCGGGACAGGGGGCGTCCGGGGAGCTGTTTTTT; CDR3: CASSPPGQGASGELFF
size: NA; V: TRBV7-2; D: TRBD2; length: 15; J: TRBJ2-1; DNA: TGTGCCAGCAGCTCACTAGCGGGGGGAAGGAATGAGCAGTTCTTC; CDR3: CASSSLAGGRNEQFF
size: NA; V: TRBV19; D: TRBD1; length: 16; J: TRBJ1-1; DNA: TGTGCCAGTAGTAGCGATCACAGGGGGCGCGGCACTGAAGCTTTCTTT; CDR3: CASSSDHRGRGTEAFF
size: NA; V: TRBV23-1; D: TRBD1; length: 17; J: TRBJ2-6; DNA: TGCGCCAGCAGTTCAGCAGGGGGCCCCCGCGGGGCCAACGTCCTGACTTTC; CDR3: CASSSAGGPRGANVLTF
size: NA; V: TRBV12-3/TRBV12-4; D: TRBD1; length: 13; J: TRBJ1-1; DNA: TGTGCCAGCAGTTTGGGGACAGTTGCTGAAGCTTTCTTT; CDR3: CASSLGTVAEAFF
size: few; V: TRBV7-3; D: NA; length: 15; J: TRBJ2-3; DNA: TGTGCCAGCAGCTTGGGCCCGGGGGGCACAGATACGCAGTATTTT; CDR3: CASSLGPGGTDTQYF
size: NA; V: TRBV19; D: NA; length: 15; J: TRBJ1-6; DNA: TGTGCCAGTAGTATAGCCGGGGGGAGGTTTTCACCCCTCCACTTT; CDR3: CASSIAGGRFSPLHF
size: NA; V: TRBV9; D: NA; length: 15; J: TRBJ1-6; DNA: TGTGCCAGCAGCGTAGTCCCGGGGTCCAATTCACCCCTCCACTTT; CDR3: CASSVVPGSNSPLHF
size: NA; V: TRBV7-9; D: NA; length: 17; J: TRBJ2-4; DNA: TGTGCCAGCAGCTTAAGAGGGGCAGGAGCCGGGGGAGACATTCAGTACTTC; CDR3: CASSLRGAGAGGDIQYF
size: NA; V: TRBV12-3/TRBV12-4; D: NA; length: 13; J: TRBJ1-2; DNA: TGTGCCAGCAGTAGACAGGAATCCTATGGCTACACCTTC; CDR3: CASSRQESYGYTF
size: NA; V: TRBV11-2; D: NA; length: 14; J: TRBJ1-1; DNA: TGTGCCAGCAGCTTTACGGGAATGAACACTGAAGCTTTCTTT; CDR3: CASSFTGMNTEAFF
size: NA; V: TRBV23-1; D: NA; length: 16; J: TRBJ1-6; DNA: TGCGCCAGCAGTCAACAGGGGCCTTACTATAATTCACCCCTCCACTTT; CDR3: CASSQQGPYYNSPLHF